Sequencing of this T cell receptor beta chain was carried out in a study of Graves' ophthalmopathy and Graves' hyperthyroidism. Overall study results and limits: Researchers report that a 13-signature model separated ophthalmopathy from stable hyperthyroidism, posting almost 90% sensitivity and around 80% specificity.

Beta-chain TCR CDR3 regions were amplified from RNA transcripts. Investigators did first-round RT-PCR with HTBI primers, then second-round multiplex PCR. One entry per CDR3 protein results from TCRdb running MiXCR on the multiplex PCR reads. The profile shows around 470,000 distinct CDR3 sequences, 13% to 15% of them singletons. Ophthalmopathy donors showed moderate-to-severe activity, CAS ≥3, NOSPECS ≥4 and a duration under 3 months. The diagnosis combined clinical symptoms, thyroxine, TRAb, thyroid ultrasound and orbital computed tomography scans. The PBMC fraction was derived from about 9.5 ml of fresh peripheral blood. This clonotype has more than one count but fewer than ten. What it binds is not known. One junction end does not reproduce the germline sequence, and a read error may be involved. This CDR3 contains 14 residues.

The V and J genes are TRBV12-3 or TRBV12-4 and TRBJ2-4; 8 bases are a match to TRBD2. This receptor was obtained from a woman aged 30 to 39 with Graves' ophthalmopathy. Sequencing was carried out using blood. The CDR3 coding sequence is TGTGCCAGCAGCCCGGGACTAGAGGTGGACATTAAGTACTTC. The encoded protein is CASSPGLEVDIKYF.